The present TCR beta chain was sequenced within a study of T cell responses to AZD1222 COVID-19 vaccine. Study-level background: Pooling of second doses given at about 4 or about 12 weeks was done. Findings of the study overall: At baseline, just a handful of AZD1222 recipients tested seropositive. Spike-specific TCR repertoires showed rising breadth and depth after two AZD1222 doses. The donor cohort was predominantly white British with a female majority, and clonal diversity may have been underestimated.

TCRdb's table, derived via immunoSEQ multiplex PCR, lists solely in-frame clones and lacks some. Of about 140,000 clones in the sample, 80% to 90% were seen once. About this clone itself: No antigen is known for it.

V dropped 3 bases and J dropped 3 bases, with 15 bases sitting between them. The germline CDR1 and CDR2 sequences are SGDLS and YYNGEE. The CDR3 extends over 15 amino acids. The chain uses TRBV9 and TRBJ1-1, with D possibly being TRBD1 (6 bases). The clonotype originates from an adult in good health. The sequences come from peripheral blood, collected on day 0 of AZD1222 vaccination. CDR3 nucleotide sequence: TGTGCCAGCAGCGCGGGGACTTCAGGGGACACTGAAGCTTTCTTT. Its protein product is CASSAGTSGDTEAFF.